This paragraph covers one TCR beta chain sequence. CDR1 and CDR2 (germline): SNHLY, FYNNEI. Trimming removed 3 bases from V and 1 base from J; junction bases left unmatched: 6. The CDR3 contains 20 residues. The record originates from a study of cytomegalovirus exposure and HLA in healthy donors. Primers included in the PCR were 60 Vbeta and 13 Jbeta primers. The assay was immunoSEQ multiplex PCR, and TCRdb's table has in-frame clones only and misses some. The table includes 150,000 to 200,000 clones, about three quarters detected once. The TCR originated in a woman aged 40 to 55 in good health and CMV-seropositive. The source material was PBMCs. This chain links TRBV2 with TRBJ2-6, with TRBD2 matching 16 bases. The CDR3 loop is CASSDGTSGRAQSGANVLTF. The DNA of the CDR3 is TGTGCCAGCAGTGACGGGACTAGCGGGAGGGCACAATCTGGGGCCAACGTCCTGACTTTC.